What follows describes a single TCR beta chain. These data originate in a study of blood T cell repertoires in COVID-19. Study in general: The United States, Italy and Spain provided the acute and convalescent COVID-19 samples. From T cells, B-cell-depleted T cells, or PBMCs came the material, which was cDNA or gDNA.

Profiled with immunoSEQ multiplex PCR; TCRdb holds only in-frame clones, not every one. The sample lists fewer than 150,000 clones, 84% occurring once. Study members were between 18 and 89 years old and lived in approximately 25 US regions. This CDR3 has 15 amino acids. With V trimmed by 7 bases and J by 5 bases, 5 bases remained unmatched. Per the germline V gene, CDR1 is LNHDA and CDR2 is SQIVND (reference sequence). The chain uses TRBV19 and TRBJ2-1; 13 nucleotides line up with TRBD2. The source of this sequence is a man in his fifties or sixties in a cohort exposed to, infected with or recovered from COVID-19 (not recorded which). The sequenced sample was PBMCs or T cells enriched from blood (not recorded which). The CDR3 nucleotides are TGTGCCAGTACACCGGGACTAGCGGGACACAATGAGCAGTTCTTC. Its translation: CASTPGLAGHNEQFF.